Each of the 30 T cell receptor beta chains below was sequenced from the same sample in a study of lymphopenia after photon versus proton radiotherapy (dated by TCRdb to about 2019). Libraries were made using the immunoSEQ multiplex PCR assay. Sourced from immuneACCESS, this table was stored by TCRdb with only in-frame sequences that have V and J called. A share of the clones is absent; for the studies checked, an unresolved V gene accounts for under half, and the remainder has no known explanation. Here the sample has about 33,000 clones; roughly nine tenths occur a single time. Around 6.5% of the sample comes from the top ten. The material sequenced was peripheral blood, taken from a patient treated with photon-based radiotherapy. These receptor sequences come from a woman in her fifties or sixties with pancreatic cancer.

This chain joins TRBV19 and TRBJ2-7, with TRBD1 matching over 9 bases. Trimming took 5 bases from V and 1 from J; bases not matched to a gene: 6. Germline V lookup: CDR1 LNHDA, CDR2 SQIVND (reference sequence). The CDR3 is 15 amino acids. The DNA for the CDR3 is TGTGCCAGTAGTTTCACCGGGACAGGGTCCTACGAGCAGTACTTC. Amino acids: CASSFTGTGSYEQYF.

The genes are TRBV6-1 and TRBJ1-5; possible D gene TRBD1, 5 bases. V shed 1 base and J shed 7 bases, with 11 bases lying between them. Germline V gene data show CDR1 as MNHNS and CDR2 as SASEGT. The length of the CDR3 is 14 residues. The CDR3 nucleotides read TGTGCCAGCAGTGAAGTAGGGGTCGTGCAGCCCCAGCATTTT. Translating gives CASSEVGVVQPQHF.

The chain uses TRBV2 and TRBJ2-2, with 7 bases lining up with TRBD1. J gave up 3 bases and V 6 bases, and 7 bases lay outside the gene matches. This CDR3 region has 15 residues. The V gene's germline CDR1 is SNHLY and CDR2 FYNNEI. The CDR3 spells CASRARQGDTGELFF. Written as DNA, the CDR3 is TGTGCCAGCAGGGCCCGACAGGGCGACACCGGGGAGCTGTTTTTT. The full variable domain, with the rest looked up from reference TRBV2 and TRBJ2-2, is EPEVTQTPSHQVTQMGQEVILRCVPISNHLYFYWYRQILGQKVEFLVSFYNNEISEKSEIFDDQFSVERPDGSNFTLKIRSTKLEDSAMYFCASRARQGDTGELFFGEGSRLTVL.

This chain joins TRBV11-2 and TRBJ2-2, with TRBD2 matching 12 bases. Germline V lookup: CDR1 SGHAT, CDR2 FQNNGV. This CDR3 comprises 19 residues. V was clipped by 0 bases and J by 0 bases; unmatched bases: 5. The CDR3 DNA sequence: TGTGCCAGCAGCTTAGAGAACCTAGCGGGAGGGCCGAACACCGGGGAGCTGTTTTTT. Encoded protein: CASSLENLAGGPNTGELFF.

The CDR3 region is CATSRERASNQPQHF. The CDR3 DNA reads as TGTGCCACCAGCAGAGAGCGGGCCAGTAACCAGCCCCAGCATTTT. The chain is built from TRBV15 and TRBJ1-5; D not certain. Germline CDR1 is LNHNV and CDR2 is YYDKDF (reference sequence). V was trimmed by 0 bases and J by 7 bases, leaving 13 bases between them. This CDR3 is 15 amino acids long.

V is TRBV28 and J is TRBJ2-4, with a weak D call TRBD1 (6 bases). The V end lost 4 bases, the J end lost 2 bases, and 12 bases lay between the germline ends. CDR3 size: 15 residues. CDR1 is MDHEN and CDR2 is SYDVKM in the germline V gene. The CDR3 region has the DNA TGTGCCAGCAGTTCCCGCACAGGGCCCAAAAACATTCAGTACTTC. Its translation is CASSSRTGPKNIQYF.

The chain uses TRBV5-1 and TRBJ2-3, with 14 nucleotides matching TRBD2. This CDR3 region has 17 residues. Looked up from germline, CDR1 is SGHRS and CDR2 is YFSETQ. V lost 3 bases and J lost 6; bases outside the gene matches: 9. CDR3 nucleotide sequence: TGCGCCAGCAGCTCGGGACTAGCGGGAGAAGGGGTGGATACGCAGTATTTT. It codes for CASSSGLAGEGVDTQYF.

This rearrangement joins TRBV9 to TRBJ1-1; D gene ambiguous. Trimming took off 0 bases at V and 3 bases at J, with 9 bases between the two ends. This CDR3 spans 14 amino acids. The germline gives CDR1 SGDLS, CDR2 YYNGEE. The CDR3 nucleotides are TGTGCCAGCAGCGTAGCGGGGAGCTACACTGAAGCTTTCTTT. This translates into CASSVAGSYTEAFF.

This clone has only one observation. The J gene is TRBJ2-1, the V gene TRBV28; TRBD2 is a possible D gene (8 bases). Per the germline V gene, CDR1 is MDHEN and CDR2 is SYDVKM. CDR3 length: 15 residues. Between the trimmed V and J ends, which lost 8 bases and 5 bases, there was a span of 19 bases. CDR3 nucleotides: TGTGCCAGCGAACAGGGGCGGGAGGACCACAATGAGCAGTTCTTC. It is translated as CASEQGREDHNEQFF.

The gene calls are TRBV19 and TRBJ1-5; tentatively, D is TRBD1 (5 bases). In germline, CDR1 is LNHDA, CDR2 SQIVND (reference sequence). V lost 7 bases and J lost 1, with 17 bases in between. The CDR3 spans 16 residues. CDR3 DNA sequence: TGTGCCAGTAATCTCCTTGGACGGGGGAGCAATCAGCCCCAGCATTTT. This encodes CASNLLGRGSNQPQHF.

This chain joins TRBV9 and TRBJ2-3, with 11 bases matching TRBD2. The CDR3 extends over 19 amino acids. The V and J ends lost 5 bases and 2 bases, in that order; junction bases with no gene match: 16. Germline V lookup: CDR1 SGDLS, CDR2 YYNGEE. The CDR3 reads CASSKTGLAGGTPTDTQYF. CDR3 DNA sequence: TGTGCCAGCAGTAAAACGGGGCTAGCGGGAGGTACCCCCACAGATACGCAGTATTTT. Together with reference TRBV9 and TRBJ2-3, the CDR3 gives the full variable domain: DSGVTQTPKHLITATGQRVTLRCSPRSGDLSVYWYQQSLDQGLQFLIQYYNGEERAKGNILERFSAQQFPDLHSELNLSSLELGDSALYFCASSKTGLAGGTPTDTQYFGPGTRLTVL.

This clone has a single count. The rearrangement joins TRBV27 to TRBJ2-2; 7 positions match TRBD1. This CDR3 is built from 16 residues. With V trimmed by 4 bases and J by 1 base, 6 bases remained unmatched. Germline-derived CDR1 and CDR2 are MNHEY and SMNVEV (reference sequence). The CDR3 sequence is CASSSTWTGNTGELFF. The DNA of the CDR3 is TGTGCCAGCAGTTCAACATGGACAGGGAACACCGGGGAGCTGTTTTTT.

This chain links TRBV10-3 with TRBJ2-5, with a weak D call TRBD2 (6 bases). From germline, CDR1 is ENHRY and CDR2 SYGVKD. Deletions cut 4 bases from V and 4 bases from J, with 13 bases between. CDR3 length: 14 amino acids. CDR3 bases: TGTGCCATCAGTGCCGTGGCGGGGTCAGAGACCCAGTACTTC. This encodes CAISAVAGSETQYF.

This clone has only one observation. The rearrangement uses TRBV7-2 and TRBJ1-5, with D possibly matching TRBD1 (5 bases). Germline assignment: CDR1 SGHTA and CDR2 FQGNSA. The germline V and J ends were trimmed by 1 base and 6 bases, with 7 bases remaining between them. This CDR3 is 13 amino acids long. The CDR3 loop is CASSLDGGQPQHF. As DNA, the CDR3 is TGTGCCAGCAGCTTAGACGGGGGTCAGCCCCAGCATTTT.

The J gene is TRBJ2-3, the V gene TRBV6-6; D is ambiguous. Trimming stripped 6 bases from V and 4 bases from J, with 17 bases between. Germline loops: CDR1 MNHNY, CDR2 SVGAGI (reference sequence). This CDR3 is 15 amino acids long. The CDR3 protein is CASSHAPSYADTQYF. DNA for the CDR3: TGTGCCAGCAGCCACGCCCCTAGTTACGCAGATACGCAGTATTTT.

The gene calls are TRBV6-5 and TRBJ1-1; D gene uncertain. The V end was cut by 0 bases, the J end by 0 bases, with 11 bases between. The CDR3 has 16 amino acids. Germline values: CDR1 MNHEY, CDR2 SVGAGI. The chain's CDR3 is CASSYSGGRLNTEAFF. The DNA of the CDR3 is TGTGCCAGCAGTTACTCGGGTGGGAGATTGAACACTGAAGCTTTCTTT.

The chain links TRBV5-1 to TRBJ2-1, with D possibly called TRBD1 or TRBD2 (5 bases each). V was trimmed by 4 bases and J by 4 bases, leaving 18 bases between them. Per germline, CDR1 SGHRS and CDR2 YFSETQ. The CDR3 runs 16 residues. Written as DNA, the CDR3 is TGCGCCAGCAGCCCCGAGGCCGGGACGTCTTACAATGAGCAGTTCTTC. It encodes CASSPEAGTSYNEQFF. The entire variable domain, with the rest obtained from reference TRBV5-1 and TRBJ2-1, is as follows: KAGVTQTPRYLIKTRGQQVTLSCSPISGHRSVSWYQQTPGQGLQFLFEYFSETQRNKGNFPGRFSGRQFSNSRSEMNVSTLELGDSALYLCASSPEAGTSYNEQFFGPGTRLTVL.

The chain links TRBV19 to TRBJ1-5; no definite D call. CDR3 length equals 12 residues. In germline, CDR1 is LNHDA, CDR2 SQIVND (reference sequence). Deletions cut 5 bases from V and 4 bases from J, with 6 bases between. The CDR3 DNA sequence: TGTGCCAGTAGTCTTTATAATCAGCCCCAGCATTTT. Translation: CASSLYNQPQHF.

This clone was observed a single time. V is TRBV5-6 and J is TRBJ2-4, with D perhaps TRBD1 or TRBD2 (5 bases each). V was trimmed by 1 base and J by 5 bases, leaving 7 bases between them. From germline, CDR1 is SGHDT and CDR2 YYEEEE. The CDR3 sequence is 13 residues long. DNA for the CDR3: TGTGCCAGCAGCTTGAGGGACCAAAACATTCAGTACTTC. The encoded protein is CASSLRDQNIQYF.

The rearrangement uses TRBV13 and TRBJ2-1; perhaps TRBD2 as D (5 bases). Germline V gene sequence: CDR1 PRHDT, CDR2 FYEKMQ (reference sequence). This CDR3 is 14 amino acids long. V lost 2 bases to trimming and J lost 7 bases, with 12 bases between them. The CDR3 is CASSLKGGFNEQFF. The DNA of the CDR3 is TGTGCCAGCAGCTTAAAGGGCGGGTTTAATGAGCAGTTCTTC.

The V gene is TRBV9, the J gene TRBJ1-2, with D possibly being TRBD1 (5 bases). The CDR3 runs to 13 residues. CDR1 SGDLS and CDR2 YYNGEE come from the germline V gene. The V and J ends lost 8 bases and 2 bases respectively, with 13 bases between them. This chain's CDR3 is CASAGGSNYGYTF. For the CDR3, the DNA is TGTGCCAGTGCGGGGGGTTCCAACTATGGCTACACCTTC.

The rearrangement links TRBV18 to TRBJ2-3; TRBD2 might be the D (5 bases). Germline CDR1 reads KGHSH; CDR2 reads LQKENI. Trimming shortened V by 3 bases and J by 2 bases, and 9 bases separated the two germline ends. The CDR3 contains 14 residues. CDR3 nucleotides: TGTGCCAGCTCACCTGGACTTTCCACAGATACGCAGTATTTT. This codes for CASSPGLSTDTQYF.

The chain is built from TRBV6-5 and TRBJ2-7; no clear D gene. The germline V gene encodes CDR1 MNHEY and CDR2 SVGAGI. V dropped 4 bases and J dropped 0 bases, with 16 bases sitting between them. The CDR3 sequence is 16 residues long. CDR3 residues: CASSFTATPTSYEQYF. CDR3 in DNA: TGTGCCAGCAGTTTTACCGCGACTCCGACCTCCTACGAGCAGTACTTC.

This rearrangement joins TRBV19 to TRBJ1-4, with 7 positions matching TRBD1. The J segment lost 7 bases and the V segment lost 5 bases, leaving 10 bases of the junction unmatched. Germline values: CDR1 LNHDA, CDR2 SQIVND (reference sequence). CDR3 length: 15 residues. CDR3 residues: CASSPRDRTAEKLFF. CDR3 bases: TGTGCCAGTAGTCCCCGGGACAGAACCGCTGAAAAACTGTTTTTT.

V usage is TRBV27 and J usage is TRBJ2-5; TRBD1 aligns across 7 bases. The CDR3 consists of 16 residues. CDR1 MNHEY and CDR2 SMNVEV come from the germline V gene (reference sequence). The junction had 14 bases not matched to a gene; V was cut back by 6 bases and J by 4 bases. The CDR3 sequence is CASRKPGQGDRETQYF. The CDR3 bases are TGTGCCAGCAGGAAACCCGGGCAGGGGGATCGAGAGACCCAGTACTTC.

V is TRBV5-1 and J is TRBJ1-1; D possibly corresponds to TRBD1 (6 bases). The CDR3 spans 14 residues. V shed 3 bases and J shed 5 bases, with 14 bases lying between them. The V gene's germline CDR1 is SGHRS and CDR2 YFSETQ. The CDR3 loop reads CASSSQQGQTEAFF. The CDR3 nucleotides are TGCGCCAGCAGCTCGCAACAGGGTCAAACTGAAGCTTTCTTT.

V gene TRBV13 combines with J gene TRBJ2-1, with TRBD1 matching over 7 bases. The CDR3 runs to 14 residues. In germline, CDR1 is PRHDT, CDR2 FYEKMQ (reference sequence). The junction had 8 bases not matched to a gene; V was cut back by 5 bases and J by 7 bases. Here the CDR3 DNA reads TGTGCCAGCAGCCCCCGAGGGGGCTCGAATGAGCAGTTCTTC. Its protein product is CASSPRGGSNEQFF.

Written as DNA, the CDR3 is TGTGCCAGCAGCCTTAGCGGGATGGGGACAGATACGCAGTATTTT. It encodes CASSLSGMGTDTQYF. V and J are TRBV7-2 and TRBJ2-3; 8 positions agree with TRBD2. V shed 5 bases, J shed 3 bases, and the junction held 7 bases outside the gene matches. The germline gives CDR1 SGHTA, CDR2 FQGNSA. The CDR3 is 15 amino acids.

The chain employs TRBV6-6 and TRBJ2-2; TRBD1 matches at 9 bases. The CDR3 length is 14 residues. Looked up from germline, CDR1 is MNHNY and CDR2 is SVGAGI (reference sequence). With 2 bases clipped from V and 5 bases from J, the junction kept 0 bases outside the gene matches. The chain's CDR3 is CASSYDRGTGELFF. In nucleotides, the CDR3 is TGTGCCAGCAGTTACGACAGGGGGACCGGGGAGCTGTTTTTT.

The rearrangement joins TRBV10-3 to TRBJ2-1; 14 bases align to TRBD2. The ends lost 10 bases at V and 0 bases at J; junction bases unmatched: 8. In germline, CDR1 is ENHRY, CDR2 SYGVKD. This CDR3 is built from 17 residues. The CDR3 is CASTGTSGSGSYNEQFF. In nucleotides, the CDR3 is TGTGCCAGCACCGGGACTAGCGGGAGTGGCTCCTACAATGAGCAGTTCTTC.